This is a list of T cell receptor beta chains from one sample in a study of PD-1 blockade in classical Hodgkin lymphoma. Assay used: immunoSEQ multiplex PCR; TCRdb lists only in-frame clones, some missing. The sample holds 20,000 to 25,000 clones; approximately 94% are singletons and the top ten take 4.5% to 6%. Sequencing used peripheral blood mononuclear cells (PBMCs). The source is a human donor with classical Hodgkin lymphoma. CDR3s include the opening cysteine and the closing phenylalanine or tryptophan. The listing skips clone size in some rows; elsewhere it reads once, few, many or a size class.

j_call: TRBJ2-7
v_call: TRBV27
clone_size: NA
cdr3_aa: CASRKHQGGSYEQYF

j_call: TRBJ2-2
v_call: TRBV7-8
clone_size: NA
cdr3_aa: CASSTIAGGHGTGELFF

j_call: TRBJ1-2
v_call: TRBV29-1
clone_size: NA
cdr3_aa: CSVEAQEHGYTF

j_call: TRBJ2-3
v_call: TRBV14
clone_size: NA
cdr3_aa: CASSQGGRRVNQHHTQYF

j_call: TRBJ2-3
v_call: TRBV29-1
clone_size: once
cdr3_aa: CSVVGQGTDTQYF

j_call: TRBJ2-1
v_call: TRBV11-3
clone_size: NA
cdr3_aa: CASSLGSGSYGYNEQFF

j_call: TRBJ2-5
v_call: TRBV6-4
clone_size: NA
cdr3_aa: CASSEVAGGGETQYF

j_call: TRBJ2-7
v_call: TRBV5-4
clone_size: NA
cdr3_aa: CASSSWRSQGSYEQYF

j_call: TRBJ1-2
v_call: TRBV10-3
clone_size: NA
cdr3_aa: CAISALDYGYTF

j_call: TRBJ1-4
v_call: TRBV6-1
clone_size: few
cdr3_aa: CASSVRPEGEKLFF

j_call: TRBJ2-1
v_call: TRBV6-5
clone_size: NA
cdr3_aa: CASSYHREAGGNEQFF

j_call: TRBJ1-2
v_call: TRBV9
clone_size: NA
cdr3_aa: CASSVEQTRGYRGYTF

j_call: TRBJ2-5
v_call: TRBV2
clone_size: NA
cdr3_aa: CASRGTLRETQYF

j_call: TRBJ2-5
v_call: TRBV7-2
clone_size: NA
cdr3_aa: CASSAAGGPGTQYF

j_call: TRBJ2-3
v_call: TRBV7-2
clone_size: NA
cdr3_aa: CASSPQLSQGTDTQYF

j_call: TRBJ2-7
v_call: TRBV5-1
clone_size: few
cdr3_aa: CASSGVGYEQYF

j_call: TRBJ1-2
v_call: TRBV19
clone_size: NA
cdr3_aa: CASSPYLGSQIYGYTF

j_call: TRBJ2-5
v_call: TRBV5-4
clone_size: NA
cdr3_aa: CASSLAGAQETQYF

j_call: TRBJ2-6
v_call: TRBV5-4
clone_size: NA
cdr3_aa: CASSSQGSGANVLTF

j_call: TRBJ2-7
v_call: TRBV6-1
clone_size: NA
cdr3_aa: CASSRDGVSYEQYF

j_call: TRBJ2-5
v_call: TRBV4-3
clone_size: NA
cdr3_aa: CASSQGRVRETQYF

j_call: TRBJ1-2
v_call: TRBV4-3
clone_size: NA
cdr3_aa: CASSHPTQGKFGYTF

j_call: TRBJ1-2
v_call: TRBV18
clone_size: NA
cdr3_aa: CASSAGPKANYGYTF

j_call: TRBJ2-5
v_call: TRBV11-2
clone_size: once
cdr3_aa: CASSLGTGSLLQETQYF

j_call: TRBJ2-7
v_call: TRBV25-1
clone_size: NA
cdr3_aa: CASSPDRQISYEQYF

j_call: TRBJ1-2
v_call: TRBV9
clone_size: NA
cdr3_aa: CASSVRRSGNGYTF

j_call: TRBJ1-1
v_call: TRBV7-3
clone_size: medium-sized
cdr3_aa: CASSLGPSTEAFF

j_call: TRBJ2-5
v_call: TRBV4-3
clone_size: NA
cdr3_aa: CASSQERTREETQYF

j_call: TRBJ2-7
v_call: TRBV10-2
clone_size: once
cdr3_aa: CASNRQRADEQYF

j_call: TRBJ2-3
v_call: TRBV2
clone_size: NA
cdr3_aa: CASGGLAGAQDTQYF

j_call: TRBJ2-2
v_call: TRBV6-5
clone_size: NA
cdr3_aa: CASSSGTHTGELFF

j_call: TRBJ2-2
v_call: TRBV10-3
clone_size: NA
cdr3_aa: CAISGGQGATFTGELFF

j_call: TRBJ1-2
v_call: TRBV7-2
clone_size: NA
cdr3_aa: CASSLETTTGEYGYTF

j_call: TRBJ2-3
v_call: TRBV9
clone_size: NA
cdr3_aa: CASSVGIQAQEDTQYF

j_call: TRBJ2-1
v_call: TRBV7-6
clone_size: NA
cdr3_aa: CASSRSSGNEQFF

j_call: TRBJ2-7
v_call: TRBV19
clone_size: NA
cdr3_aa: CASSIGTVAAYEQYF

j_call: TRBJ2-2
v_call: TRBV5-1
clone_size: NA
cdr3_aa: CASSLGPSQGASTGELFF

j_call: TRBJ2-3
v_call: TRBV19
clone_size: NA
cdr3_aa: CASSIARGVTDTQYF

j_call: TRBJ2-5
v_call: TRBV4-1
clone_size: NA
cdr3_aa: CASSHPAGTSRETQYF

j_call: TRBJ1-4
v_call: TRBV7-8
clone_size: NA
cdr3_aa: CASSLARLTRHEKLFF

j_call: TRBJ1-5
v_call: TRBV6-1
clone_size: NA
cdr3_aa: CASTFEGSQPQHF

j_call: TRBJ2-4
v_call: TRBV18
clone_size: NA
cdr3_aa: CASSPLEVGNIQYF

j_call: TRBJ1-2
v_call: TRBV4-1
clone_size: NA
cdr3_aa: CASSQDGGRNGYTF

j_call: TRBJ1-6
v_call: TRBV21-1
clone_size: NA
cdr3_aa: CASSKALFFGGRNNSPLHF

j_call: TRBJ1-3
v_call: TRBV27
clone_size: once
cdr3_aa: CASSWAAQPGNTIYF

j_call: TRBJ2-7
v_call: TRBV21-1
clone_size: NA
cdr3_aa: CASHTPGQGLSGPYEQYF

j_call: TRBJ2-1
v_call: TRBV11-2
clone_size: NA
cdr3_aa: CASSPRDREYDEQFF

j_call: TRBJ2-3
v_call: TRBV29-1
clone_size: NA
cdr3_aa: CSVGLPPDTQYF

j_call: TRBJ2-5
v_call: TRBV2
clone_size: NA
cdr3_aa: CASSVAGTGEETQYF

j_call: TRBJ2-5
v_call: TRBV27
clone_size: NA
cdr3_aa: CASSAPGQGQETQYF

j_call: TRBJ2-1
v_call: TRBV5-3
clone_size: NA
cdr3_aa: CARSFPPGTSGGLLTYNEQFF

j_call: TRBJ2-2
v_call: TRBV2
clone_size: NA
cdr3_aa: CASRPFRGETGELFF

j_call: TRBJ2-7
v_call: TRBV4-1
clone_size: NA
cdr3_aa: CASSQVGDTSGEQYF

j_call: TRBJ1-4
v_call: TRBV4-3
clone_size: NA
cdr3_aa: CASSQGRTGNEKLFF

j_call: TRBJ2-2
v_call: TRBV30
clone_size: once
cdr3_aa: CAWSTKTLAGVYTGELFF

j_call: TRBJ1-6
v_call: TRBV13
clone_size: NA
cdr3_aa: CASSLGTGGIKVASPLHF

j_call: TRBJ2-3
v_call: TRBV5-5
clone_size: NA
cdr3_aa: CASTSRSDTQYF

j_call: TRBJ1-5
v_call: TRBV10-3
clone_size: NA
cdr3_aa: CAISESKDTNQPQHF

j_call: TRBJ1-5
v_call: TRBV10-1
clone_size: NA
cdr3_aa: CASSGYRGGSNQPQHF